This TCR beta chain was captured by sequencing in a study of shared T cell receptors in the human thymus. Assay: immunoSEQ multiplex PCR; the TCRdb copy retains only in-frame clones and omits some. The top ten hold roughly 0.01% of the sample, which has 600,000 to 900,000 clones, 80% to 90% seen once. From germline, CDR1 is LNHDA and CDR2 SQIVND (reference sequence). Between the trimmed V and J ends, which lost 3 bases and 0 bases, there was a span of 15 bases. The CDR3 consists of 17 residues. These data were also reused for a study on human thymus T cells. That source notes: Corrective surgery for congenital heart defects was being performed on the healthy Finnish infants who served as donors. Obtained as resections during corrective heart surgery, the thymus tissue was then studied. V and J gene usage appeared biased in thymic and blood repertoires. Related reports documented highly overlapping thymic repertoires among unrelated individuals.

This receptor was taken from a girl under three years old with a congenital heart defect. The J gene is TRBJ1-5, the V gene TRBV19, with a weak D call TRBD1 (5 bases). Sequenced material: thymocytes. The CDR3: CASSMVTASYSNQPQHF. CDR3 DNA sequence: TGTGCCAGTAGTATGGTGACAGCAAGCTATAGCAATCAGCCCCAGCATTTT.